Following are 17 T cell receptor beta chains from one sample sequenced in a study of early T cells in non-severe SARS-CoV-2 infection. Each CDR3 protein gets one entry after TCRdb re-called the 5' RACE reads with MiXCR. The sample comprises about 76,000 distinct CDR3 sequences, 15% of which are singletons, and around 12% rests with the top ten. Sequencing was performed on whole blood. These receptor sequences come from an adult who was a healthcare worker with PCR-confirmed SARS-CoV-2 infection or an uninfected control (not recorded which).

This clonotype was recorded at least ten times. The rearrangement uses TRBV4-3 and TRBJ2-7; the match to TRBD1 covers 9 bases. Germline V gene lookup returns CDR1 LGHNA and CDR2 YSLEER. V shed 3 bases and J 2 bases; nucleotides not matched to a gene: 2. This CDR3 has 14 residues. This CDR3 is CASSHGTGPYEQYF. CDR3 nucleotide sequence: TGCGCCAGCAGCCACGGGACAGGGCCCTACGAGCAGTACTTC.

This chain uses TRBV7-6 with TRBJ2-5; D remains unclear. V lost 6 bases to trimming and J lost 7 bases, with 15 bases between them. The CDR3 totals 13 residues. Germline V gene lookup returns CDR1 SGHVS and CDR2 FNYEAQ. CDR3 in amino acids: CASRSSASVTQYF. In DNA form, the CDR3 reads TGTGCCAGCAGGTCCTCAGCCTCCGTGACCCAGTACTTC.

J is TRBJ2-7 and V is TRBV4-1; the D is unclear. CDR1 is MGHRA, CDR2 YSYEKL, per germline. The CDR3 is made up of 15 amino acids. Trimming stripped 1 base from V and 0 bases from J, with 10 bases between. The CDR3 nucleotides are TGCGCCAGCAGCCAAGGTCACCCGAGCTCCTACGAGCAGTACTTC. This gives the protein CASSQGHPSSYEQYF.

This clonotype showed up just a few times. The chain is built from TRBV4-1 and TRBJ1-4; D unresolved. Per the germline V gene, CDR1 is MGHRA and CDR2 is YSYEKL. The ends were cut back, 5 bases at V and 8 bases at J, with 15 bases in the middle. The CDR3 loop spans 14 amino acids. In nucleotides, the CDR3 is TGCGCCAGCAGCTTCGGCCGGGGAGGGGAAAAACTGTTTTTT. Its translation is CASSFGRGGEKLFF.

The V call is TRBV19, the J call TRBJ2-7; 10 bases are a match to TRBD1. Germline loops: CDR1 LNHDA, CDR2 SQIVND (reference sequence). The J segment lost 1 base and the V segment lost 3 bases, leaving 6 bases of the junction unmatched. The CDR3 is 16 amino acids. The DNA of the CDR3 is TGTGCCAGTAGTATGGGGGACAGGGGAAGGTCCTACGAGCAGTACTTC. Translation: CASSMGDRGRSYEQYF.

The chain has TRBV28 and TRBJ2-7, with 7 bases aligning to TRBD1. The CDR3 loop spans 12 amino acids. Germline CDR1 reads MDHEN; CDR2 reads SYDVKM. The V segment lost 10 bases and the J segment 5 bases; nucleotides outside the gene matches: 8. This CDR3 reads CANLRGRNEQYF. CDR3 in DNA: TGTGCCAACTTAAGGGGGCGGAACGAGCAGTACTTC.

J is TRBJ2-1 and V is TRBV7-2, with 8 nucleotides matching TRBD2. The V gene's germline CDR1 is SGHTA and CDR2 FQGNSA. J lost 3 bases, V lost 6 bases, and 4 bases had no gene match. This CDR3 contains 14 residues. This chain's CDR3 is CASSLSGDYNEQFF. CDR3 in DNA: TGTGCCAGCAGTCTTAGCGGGGACTACAATGAGCAGTTCTTC.

The CDR3 nucleotides are TGTGCCAGCAGGGGACAGGGGTACTATGGCTACACCTTC. This encodes CASRGQGYYGYTF. This chain joins TRBV25-1 and TRBJ1-2; 10 bases are shared with TRBD1. V lost 6 bases, J lost 3 bases, and 1 base stayed unmatched. The CDR3 length is 13 residues. Germline V lookup: CDR1 MGHDK, CDR2 SYGVNS.

This clonotype occurred many times. The chain carries TRBV11-2 and TRBJ2-1; 9 positions agree with TRBD1. The V and J ends lost 0 bases and 6 bases, in that order; junction bases with no gene match: 3. The CDR3 runs 15 residues. Germline V CDR1 and CDR2: SGHAT, FQNNGV. The CDR3 region has the DNA TGTGCCAGCAGCTTAGAGGGACAGGGTTCCAATGAGCAGTTCTTC. Protein: CASSLEGQGSNEQFF.

This clonotype was seen more than once but under ten times. The V call is TRBV5-5, the J call TRBJ1-6, with D hard to call. Per the germline V gene, CDR1 is SGHKS and CDR2 is YYEKEE (reference sequence). The CDR3 has 16 residues. Trimming pared 0 bases from V and 7 bases from J, leaving 14 bases between. The CDR3 region has the DNA TGTGCCAGCAGCTTGGTGCCCAGAAACGGGAATTCACCCCTCCACTTT. Residues: CASSLVPRNGNSPLHF.

J is TRBJ2-1 and V is TRBV7-2; 7 positions match TRBD2. V lost 1 base, J lost 1 base, and 4 bases stayed unmatched. Germline V CDR1 and CDR2: SGHTA, FQGNSA. This CDR3 is built from 16 residues. This CDR3 reads CTSSLGAGRSYNEQFF. DNA of the CDR3: TGTACCAGCAGCTTAGGTGCCGGGAGGTCCTACAATGAGCAGTTCTTC.

This sequence joins TRBV7-6 and TRBJ1-6, with D unclear. The V end lost 1 base, the J end lost 14 bases, and 18 bases lay between the germline ends. This CDR3 spans 15 amino acids. The germline V gene has CDR1 SGHVS and CDR2 FNYEAQ. The CDR3 DNA reads TGTGCCAGCAGCTTAGGGGCGACGGTATCGGAGGCCCTCCACTTT. Amino acid sequence: CASSLGATVSEALHF.

This clonotype turned up a few times. The V and J genes are TRBV20-1 and TRBJ2-5; 10 bases align to TRBD2. The germline V gene encodes CDR1 DFQATT and CDR2 SNEGSKA (reference sequence). CDR3 size: 15 residues. V lost 0 bases and J lost 6; bases outside the gene matches: 7. For the CDR3, the DNA is TGCAGTGCTAGAGATGCTAGCGGGGGACCGAAGACCCAGTACTTC. This gives the protein CSARDASGGPKTQYF.

Remarks on this clonotype: A clone one base away is much larger, so this may be a read error. The V and J genes are TRBV20-1 and TRBJ1-1; D gene ambiguous. This CDR3 comprises 12 residues. Trimming removed 7 bases from V and 4 bases from J, with 13 bases in between. Looked up from germline, CDR1 is DFQATT and CDR2 is SNEGSKA (reference sequence). The CDR3 loop reads CSVGQPGTEAFF. The CDR3 DNA is TGCAGTGTCGGGCAGCCCGGCACTGAAGCTTTCTTT.

This clonotype occurred many times. V is TRBV27 and J is TRBJ2-2; 8 bases map to TRBD1. Germline V gene lookup returns CDR1 MNHEY and CDR2 SMNVEV (reference sequence). J gave up 5 bases and V 5 bases, and 10 bases lay outside the gene matches. The CDR3 extends over 16 amino acids. The CDR3 reads CASSPTRTGQTGELFF. CDR3 nucleotides: TGTGCCAGCAGTCCAACCCGGACAGGGCAGACCGGGGAGCTGTTTTTT.

This sequence joins TRBV18 and TRBJ1-6; 9 bases map to TRBD1. The CDR3 runs 15 residues. Germline-derived CDR1 and CDR2 are KGHSH and LQKENI. The ends lost 0 bases at V and 10 bases at J; junction bases unmatched: 4. The CDR3 is CASSPPGTGRSPLHF. In nucleotides, the CDR3 is TGTGCCAGCTCACCACCCGGGACAGGGAGATCACCCCTCCACTTT. The entire variable domain, with the rest obtained from reference TRBV18 and TRBJ1-6, is as follows: NAGVMQNPRHLVRRRGQEARLRCSPMKGHSHVYWYRQLPEEGLKFMVYLQKENIIDESGMPKERFSAEFPKEGPSILRIQQVVRGDSAAYFCASSPPGTGRSPLHFGNGTRLTVT.

There are a few counts of this clonotype. The CDR3 reads CASSAGQDFVEQYF. In nucleotides, the CDR3 is TGTGCCAGCAGCGCGGGACAGGACTTCGTGGAGCAGTACTTC. The V gene is TRBV9, the J gene TRBJ2-7; 8 bases match TRBD1. J gave up 7 bases and V 3 bases, and 9 bases lay outside the gene matches. Germline V CDR1 and CDR2: SGDLS, YYNGEE. This CDR3 is built from 14 residues.